Here is one T cell receptor beta chain with its context. Antigen specificity is unknown. This sample is drawn from a study of T cells in Graves' hyperthyroidism and ophthalmopathy. Study-wide findings and caveats: Ophthalmopathy could be told apart from stable hyperthyroidism with a 13 V-J model. Blood shared most expanded thyroid clonotypes above 0.001.

RNA transcripts yielded amplified TCR beta CDR3 regions. The TCR CDR3 was amplified in a first-round RT-PCR using the HTBI primer set. TCRdb passed the multiplex PCR reads through MiXCR, listing each CDR3 protein once. The sample shows hundreds of thousands of distinct CDR3 sequences, roughly a sixth of them seen only once. This blood was taken when hyperthyroidism was first diagnosed, before any ophthalmopathy symptoms existed. Germline assignment: CDR1 MDHEN and CDR2 SYDVKM. CDR3 size: 15 residues. After removal of 4 bases from V and 4 bases from J, the junction contained 7 bases not matched to a gene.

What was sequenced was blood. This receptor was obtained from a woman between 45 and 65 years old with Graves' hyperthyroidism that later progressed to Graves' ophthalmopathy. The gene calls are TRBV28 and TRBJ1-2; TRBD1 agrees at 9 bases. The CDR3 DNA reads TGTGCCAGCAGTTCCGGGACAGGGCTGGGCTATGGCTACACCTTC. Translated, it gives CASSSGTGLGYGYTF.